The clone carrying this T cell receptor (beta chain) was seen only a few times. This sample is part of a study of T cell responses to AZD1222 COVID-19 vaccine. TCRdb's copy holds only in-frame clones and misses some; the assay was immunoSEQ multiplex PCR. The table includes about 120,000 clones, around 88% detected once. Trimming took 3 bases from V and 4 from J, leaving 9 bases between them. The CDR3 runs 13 residues. In germline, CDR1 is LGHNA, CDR2 YSLEER. This clonotype was obtained from an adult in good health. The sequencing here drew on peripheral blood, taken on day 0 of AZD1222 vaccination. This rearrangement joins TRBV4-3 to TRBJ1-1; D not resolved. The CDR3 DNA reads TGCGCCAGCAGCCACGGAACGCGCACTGAAGCTTTCTTT. Amino acids: CASSHGTRTEAFF.